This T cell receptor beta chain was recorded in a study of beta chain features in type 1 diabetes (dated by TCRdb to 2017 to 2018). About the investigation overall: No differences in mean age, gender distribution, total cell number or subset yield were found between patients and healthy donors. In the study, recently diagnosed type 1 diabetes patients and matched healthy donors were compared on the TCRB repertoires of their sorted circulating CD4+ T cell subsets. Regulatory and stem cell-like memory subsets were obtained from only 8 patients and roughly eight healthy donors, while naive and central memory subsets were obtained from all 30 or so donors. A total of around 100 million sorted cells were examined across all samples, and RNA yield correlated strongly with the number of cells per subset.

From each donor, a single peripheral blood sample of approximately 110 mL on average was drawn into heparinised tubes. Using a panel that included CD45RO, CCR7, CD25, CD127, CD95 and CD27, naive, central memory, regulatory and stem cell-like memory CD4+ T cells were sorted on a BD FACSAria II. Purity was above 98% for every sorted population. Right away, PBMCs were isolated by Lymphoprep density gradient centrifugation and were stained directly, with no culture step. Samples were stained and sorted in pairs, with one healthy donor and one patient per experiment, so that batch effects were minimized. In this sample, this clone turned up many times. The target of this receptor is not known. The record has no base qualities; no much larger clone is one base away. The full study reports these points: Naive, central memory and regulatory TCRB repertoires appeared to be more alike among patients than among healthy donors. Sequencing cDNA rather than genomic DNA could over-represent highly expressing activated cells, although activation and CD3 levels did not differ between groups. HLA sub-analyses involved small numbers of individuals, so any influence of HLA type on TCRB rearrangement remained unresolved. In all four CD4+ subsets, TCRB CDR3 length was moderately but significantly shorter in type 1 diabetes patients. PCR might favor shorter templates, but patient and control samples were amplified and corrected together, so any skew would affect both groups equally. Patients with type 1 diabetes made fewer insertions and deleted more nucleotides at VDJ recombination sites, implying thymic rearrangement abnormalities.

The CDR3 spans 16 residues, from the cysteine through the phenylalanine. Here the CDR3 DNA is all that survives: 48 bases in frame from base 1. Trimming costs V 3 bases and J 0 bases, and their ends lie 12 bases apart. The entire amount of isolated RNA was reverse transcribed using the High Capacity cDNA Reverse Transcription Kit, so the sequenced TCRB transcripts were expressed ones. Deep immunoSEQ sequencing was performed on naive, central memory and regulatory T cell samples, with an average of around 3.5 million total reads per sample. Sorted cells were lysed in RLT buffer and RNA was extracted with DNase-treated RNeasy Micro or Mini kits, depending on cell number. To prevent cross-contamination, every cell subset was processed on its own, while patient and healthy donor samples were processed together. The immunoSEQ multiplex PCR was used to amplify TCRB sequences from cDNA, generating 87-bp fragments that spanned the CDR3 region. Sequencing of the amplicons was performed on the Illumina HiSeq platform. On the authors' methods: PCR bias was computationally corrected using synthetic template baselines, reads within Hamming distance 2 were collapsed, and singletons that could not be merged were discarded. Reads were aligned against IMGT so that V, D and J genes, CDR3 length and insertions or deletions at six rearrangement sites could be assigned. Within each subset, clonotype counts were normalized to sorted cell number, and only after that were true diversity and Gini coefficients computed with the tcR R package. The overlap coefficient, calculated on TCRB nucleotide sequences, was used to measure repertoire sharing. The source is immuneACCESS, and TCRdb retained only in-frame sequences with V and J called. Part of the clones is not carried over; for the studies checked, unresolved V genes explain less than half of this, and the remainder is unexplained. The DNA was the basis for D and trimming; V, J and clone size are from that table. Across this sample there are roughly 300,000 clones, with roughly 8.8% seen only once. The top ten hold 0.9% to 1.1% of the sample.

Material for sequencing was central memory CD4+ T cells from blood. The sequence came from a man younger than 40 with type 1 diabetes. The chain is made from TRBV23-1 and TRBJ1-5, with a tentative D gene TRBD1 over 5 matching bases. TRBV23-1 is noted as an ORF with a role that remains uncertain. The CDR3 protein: CASSHPGRYSNQPQHF. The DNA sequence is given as TGCGCCAGCAGTCACCCGGGACGGTATAGCAATCAGCCCCAGCATTTT.